This entry lists 12 T cell receptor beta chains sequenced from one sample in a study of PD-L1 blockade in urothelial cancer (TCRdb year 2017). The library was prepared using the immunoSEQ multiplex PCR assay. TCRdb's version of the immuneACCESS table is confined to in-frame rearrangements and falls short of the full clone set. An unresolved V gene accounts for under half of the shortfall where checked; the remainder is of unknown origin. The sample table lists more than 75,000 clones, over 90% of them with a count of one. The ten top clones hold over 8.5% of the sample. The sample was PBMCs, taken around atezolizumab (anti-PD-L1) treatment. The source of these receptors is a man in his sixties with urothelial cancer.

The chain carries TRBV7-3 and TRBJ2-1; TRBD1 aligns across 9 bases. CDR3 length: 16 residues. Germline V CDR1 and CDR2: SGHTA, FQGTGA. V gave up 4 bases and J gave up 3 bases; unmatched junction bases: 7. CDR3 bases: TGTGCCAGCAGCTCAGCCGGGACAGGGTTCTACAATGAGCAGTTCTTC. Translating gives CASSSAGTGFYNEQFF.

The chain links TRBV4-2 to TRBJ2-1; D is possibly TRBD2 (5 bases). This CDR3 has 14 amino acids. Germline CDR1 and CDR2: LGHNA and YNFKEQ. Trimming removed 6 bases from V and 7 bases from J, with 16 bases in between. The CDR3 loop reads CASRVAGLENEQFF. Here the CDR3 DNA reads TGTGCCAGCAGGGTGGCGGGCCTCGAGAATGAGCAGTTCTTC.

The J gene is TRBJ2-3, the V gene TRBV5-6; D unclear. The CDR3 covers 17 residues. Germline V gene data show CDR1 as SGHDT and CDR2 as YYEEEE. Trimming took off 2 bases at V and 2 bases at J, with 18 bases between the two ends. The CDR3 nucleotides are TGTGCCAGCAGCTTCCTCGACCGACTCCCTCACACAGATACGCAGTATTTT. The encoded protein is CASSFLDRLPHTDTQYF.

V usage is TRBV5-4 and J usage is TRBJ2-5, with 14 positions matching TRBD2. Trimming took 0 bases from V and 4 from J; bases not matched to a gene: 2. CDR3 length: 16 amino acids. The germline gives CDR1 SGHNT, CDR2 YYREEE (reference sequence). The chain's CDR3 is CASSLETSGGAETQYF. In DNA form, the CDR3 reads TGTGCCAGCAGCTTGGAGACTAGCGGGGGGGCAGAGACCCAGTACTTC.

J is TRBJ2-5 and V is TRBV6-5; D might be TRBD1 (5 bases). The CDR3 runs 15 residues. V was trimmed by 5 bases and J by 6 bases, leaving 19 bases between them. Germline V gene lookup returns CDR1 MNHEY and CDR2 SVGAGI. The CDR3 sequence is CASSTMVQGEQTQYF. The CDR3 coding sequence is TGTGCCAGCAGTACCATGGTGCAGGGTGAACAGACCCAGTACTTC.

The J gene is TRBJ2-1, the V gene TRBV5-1; TRBD1 agrees at 11 bases. The germline CDR1 and CDR2 sequences are SGHRS and YFSETQ. The J segment lost 10 bases and the V segment lost 5 bases, leaving 5 bases of the junction unmatched. The CDR3 consists of 13 residues. The CDR3 nucleotides read TGCGCCAGCAGTCGGGACAGGGGGAACGAGCAGTTCTTC. Its protein product is CASSRDRGNEQFF.

The V call is TRBV19, the J call TRBJ2-1, with TRBD2 matching 7 bases. The CDR3 covers 15 residues. The germline V gene encodes CDR1 LNHDA and CDR2 SQIVND (reference sequence). J was trimmed by 4 bases and V by 2 bases; bases with no gene match: 5. CDR3 DNA: TGTGCCAGTAGTATAATGAGCGGGGATTACAATGAGCAGTTCTTC. Protein sequence: CASSIMSGDYNEQFF. The whole variable domain, filled in from reference TRBV19 and TRBJ2-1, reads DGGITQSPKYLFRKEGQNVTLSCEQNLNHDAMYWYRQDPGQGLRLIYYSQIVNDFQKGDIAEGYSVSREKKESFPLTVTSAQKNPTAFYLCASSIMSGDYNEQFFGPGTRLTVL.

The V call is TRBV5-1, the J call TRBJ2-5, with 8 bases matching TRBD2. This CDR3 is built from 16 residues. Germline V gene data show CDR1 as SGHRS and CDR2 as YFSETQ. After removal of 4 bases from V and 3 bases from J, the junction contained 11 bases not matched to a gene. The CDR3 DNA reads TGCGCCAGCAGCCTCCGCCGAGGAGCGGGAGAAGAGACCCAGTACTTC. Encoded protein: CASSLRRGAGEETQYF.

In DNA form, the CDR3 reads TGTGCCAGCAGCTTAGTTCGGGAGAATGCGCAGTATTTT. Protein: CASSLVRENAQYF. The chain is built from TRBV7-2 and TRBJ2-3, with D tentatively TRBD2 (6 bases). Germline V lookup: CDR1 SGHTA, CDR2 FQGNSA. V lost 1 base, J lost 10 bases, and 12 bases lay in between. The CDR3 covers 13 residues. Supplemented by reference TRBV7-2 and TRBJ2-3, the full variable domain reads GAGVSQSPSNKVTEKGKDVELRCDPISGHTALYWYRQSLGQGLEFLIYFQGNSAPDKSGLPSDRFSAERTGGSVSTLTIQRTQQEDSAVYLCASSLVRENAQYFGPGTRLTVL.

The chain uses TRBV6-5 and TRBJ1-2; TRBD1 matches at 9 bases. The CDR3 is 15 residues long. Trimming cost V 2 bases and J 4 bases; bases outside gene matches: 5. The germline V gene has CDR1 MNHEY and CDR2 SVGAGI. The chain's CDR3 is CASSYGVTGGYGYTF. The CDR3 DNA sequence: TGTGCCAGCAGTTACGGGGTGACAGGGGGCTATGGCTACACCTTC.

This chain joins TRBV25-1 and TRBJ2-1, with 10 bases lining up with TRBD2. The CDR3 contains 14 residues. The germline V gene encodes CDR1 MGHDK and CDR2 SYGVNS. V shed 1 base and J 13 bases; nucleotides not matched to a gene: 7. CDR3 sequence (DNA): TGTGCCAGCAGTGAATTTTCGGAGCGGGGGGGACAGTTCTTC. Translating gives CASSEFSERGGQFF.

V gene TRBV10-1 combines with J gene TRBJ2-1; 13 bases are a match to TRBD2. Germline CDR1 reads WNHNN; CDR2 reads SYGVQD (reference sequence). With V trimmed by 6 bases and J by 1 base, 12 bases remained unmatched. CDR3 length: 19 residues. Here the CDR3 DNA reads TGCGCCAGCAGCGGTACCGGGACTAGCGGGACAAGTTCCTACAATGAGCAGTTCTTC. This encodes CASSGTGTSGTSSYNEQFF.